This T cell receptor beta chain came from a study of shared clonotypes between healthy human individuals. Study conclusions and caveats: In contrast to clonotypes shared by all four donors, non-shared clonotypes had lower generation probabilities. In this cohort, only blood was sampled, and tissue repertoires likely differ.

A few counts support this clone. Its antigen is still unknown. Measured with immunoSEQ multiplex PCR; TCRdb has only the in-frame clones, and not every one. There are approximately 240,000 clones in the sample; 65% to 70% occur only once, and around 10% lies in the top ten. The CDR3 extends over 12 amino acids. CDR1 is MNHEY, CDR2 SVGAGI, per germline. Trimming cost V 11 bases and J 9 bases, with 17 bases left between them. A CD45RA-negative memory subset and a CD45RA+ naive subset were separated from the CD4+ cells. This chain links TRBV6-5 with TRBJ2-1, with no clear D. This sequence originates from a man younger than 40 in good health. Sequenced: memory CD4+ T cells sorted from blood. This sample's subset: CD45RA-negative fraction. The chain's CDR3 is CAATPGVGEQFF. CDR3 coding DNA: TGTGCCGCCACCCCGGGTGTTGGTGAGCAGTTCTTC.